The 27 T cell receptor beta chains below come from one sample, sequenced in a study of blood T cell repertoires in COVID-19. Produced via immunoSEQ multiplex PCR; TCRdb's table is partial and in-frame only. The sample has 250,000 to 400,000 clones, approximately 88% seen once. Sequenced material: peripheral blood. The source is a woman aged 25 to 39 with COVID-19, enrolled during active disease.

V and J are TRBV7-9 and TRBJ1-2; the D is unclear. CDR1 SEHNR and CDR2 FQNEAQ come from the germline V gene (reference sequence). There are 14 residues in the CDR3. The ends were cut back, 7 bases at V and 2 bases at J, with 14 bases in the middle. CDR3 nucleotides: TGTGCCAGCACCCTCACGCGGAAAAACTATGGCTACACCTTC. It yields the protein CASTLTRKNYGYTF.

The rearrangement joins TRBV6-6 to TRBJ2-1; TRBD1 might be the D (6 bases). This CDR3 comprises 12 residues. Trimming took off 6 bases at V and 15 bases at J, with 18 bases between the two ends. Germline CDR1 is MNHNY and CDR2 is SVGAGI (reference sequence). CDR3 DNA: TGTGCCAGCAGGGGGACACGGACCGTTTGGTTCTTC. Amino acid sequence: CASRGTRTVWFF.

The chain uses TRBV6-2 or TRBV6-3 and TRBJ1-5; 8 bases align to TRBD1. Germline CDR1 and CDR2: MNHEY and SVGEGT. The CDR3 has 12 residues. The V gene end was trimmed by 5 bases and the J gene end by 15 bases; junction bases not matched to a gene: 9. The CDR3 DNA is TGTGCCAGCAGTACAGCCCGGGACAGGCTGCATTTT. The encoded protein is CASSTARDRLHF.

The V and J genes are TRBV2 and TRBJ2-3; the D gene is possibly TRBD2 (6 bases). V gave up 7 bases and J gave up 4 bases, with 9 bases separating them. Germline V gene data show CDR1 as SNHLY and CDR2 as FYNNEI. The CDR3 runs to 12 residues. CDR3 loop: CASKGDSDTQYF. The CDR3, as DNA: TGTGCCAGCAAAGGGGACTCAGATACGCAGTATTTT.

The chain is built from TRBV5-4 and TRBJ2-5; no clear D gene. The CDR3 runs 16 residues. Per the germline V gene, CDR1 is SGHNT and CDR2 is YYREEE (reference sequence). Trimming pared 2 bases from V and 3 bases from J, leaving 17 bases between. CDR3 sequence: CASSFRRGFLEETQYF. The CDR3 bases are TGTGCCAGCAGCTTCCGCCGAGGTTTTCTCGAAGAGACCCAGTACTTC.

The rearrangement uses TRBV4-1 and TRBJ1-5, with D possibly TRBD1 on 6 matching bases. Per germline, CDR1 MGHRA and CDR2 YSYEKL. The CDR3 spans 15 residues. The V end lost 1 base, the J end lost 9 bases, and 16 bases lay between the germline ends. This CDR3 is CASSQAQGSIRPQHF. In nucleotides, the CDR3 is TGCGCCAGCAGCCAAGCTCAGGGGTCAATCAGGCCCCAGCATTTT.

The chain employs TRBV9 and TRBJ2-3; TRBD2 aligns across 9 bases. This CDR3 comprises 16 residues. Germline V CDR1 and CDR2: SGDLS, YYNGEE. V dropped 5 bases and J dropped 3; count of bases not matched to a gene: 10. The DNA for the CDR3 is TGTGCCAGCAGTCCGAGCGGGGGGCTTTTAACAGATACGCAGTATTTT. It yields the protein CASSPSGGLLTDTQYF.

J is TRBJ1-2 and V is TRBV7-2, with 12 bases fitting TRBD1. V was clipped by 1 base and J by 4 bases; unmatched bases: 4. Germline-derived CDR1 and CDR2 are SGHTA and FQGNSA. CDR3 length: 16 amino acids. The CDR3 bases are TGTGCCAGCAGCTTAGGGGGGACAGGGGGCGCCTATGGCTACACCTTC. Translated, it gives CASSLGGTGGAYGYTF.

The chain uses TRBV19 and TRBJ1-5; D is possibly TRBD1 (6 bases). The germline V gene encodes CDR1 LNHDA and CDR2 SQIVND (reference sequence). CDR3 length: 14 residues. V was shortened by 5 bases and J by 2 bases, with 10 bases between the two germline ends. The CDR3 here is CASSAWTGNQPQHF. For the CDR3, the DNA is TGTGCCAGTAGTGCCTGGACAGGCAATCAGCCCCAGCATTTT.

The V gene is TRBV7-2, the J gene TRBJ2-2; D gene ambiguous. CDR3 length: 14 amino acids. Between the trimmed V and J ends, which lost 0 bases and 5 bases, there was a span of 7 bases. The germline V gene encodes CDR1 SGHTA and CDR2 FQGNSA. DNA for the CDR3: TGTGCCAGCAGCTTAGCGAGTTGGACCGGGGAGCTGTTTTTT. It specifies CASSLASWTGELFF. Full variable domain (remainder filled in from reference TRBV7-2 and TRBJ2-2): GAGVSQSPSNKVTEKGKDVELRCDPISGHTALYWYRQSLGQGLEFLIYFQGNSAPDKSGLPSDRFSAERTGGSVSTLTIQRTQQEDSAVYLCASSLASWTGELFFGEGSRLTVL.

The chain is built from TRBV6-5 and TRBJ2-5; D possibly corresponds to TRBD2 (7 bases). The CDR3 contains 15 residues. Germline V lookup: CDR1 MNHEY, CDR2 SVGAGI. The V end lost 0 bases, the J end lost 5 bases, and 13 bases lay between the germline ends. The chain's CDR3 is CASSYSPGGAETQYF. CDR3 nucleotide sequence: TGTGCCAGCAGTTACTCACCGGGGGGCGCGGAGACCCAGTACTTC.

This chain uses TRBV19 with TRBJ2-2; D is undetermined. The ends were cut back, 4 bases at V and 0 bases at J, with 18 bases in the middle. CDR1 and CDR2 from the germline V gene are LNHDA and SQIVND (reference sequence). This CDR3 region has 18 residues. The CDR3 nucleotides are TGTGCCAGTAGTAATTCAGGCAGCAGATCCACGAACACCGGGGAGCTGTTTTTT. Translated: CASSNSGSRSTNTGELFF.

The V call is TRBV28, the J call TRBJ1-5; 7 bases match TRBD1. V gave up 4 bases and J gave up 9 bases; unmatched junction bases: 15. CDR3 length: 16 amino acids. Germline lookup yields CDR1 MDHEN and CDR2 SYDVKM. Here the CDR3 reads CASSSRGKTGMRPQHF. The CDR3 DNA sequence: TGTGCCAGCAGTTCCAGGGGGAAGACAGGGATGAGGCCCCAGCATTTT. The full variable domain, completed using reference TRBV28 and TRBJ1-5, is DVKVTQSSRYLVKRTGEKVFLECVQDMDHENMFWYRQDPGLGLRLIYFSYDVKMKEKGDIPEGYSVSREKKERFSLILESASTNQTSMYLCASSSRGKTGMRPQHFGDGTRLSIL.

This sequence joins TRBV24-1 and TRBJ1-6; possibly TRBD1 for D (5 bases). The CDR3 totals 12 residues. CDR1 is KGHDR and CDR2 is SFDVKD in the germline V gene. V was cut by 3 bases and J by 14 bases, with 10 bases left in between. CDR3 sequence (DNA): TGTGCCACCAGTGATACGACAGAGACCCTCCACTTT. This codes for CATSDTTETLHF.

The chain employs TRBV11-2 and TRBJ2-2, with D perhaps TRBD1 (6 bases). Trimming pared 2 bases from V and 3 bases from J, leaving 13 bases between. Germline V lookup: CDR1 SGHAT, CDR2 FQNNGV. The CDR3 has 16 residues. CDR3 nucleotide sequence: TGTGCCAGCAGCTTACGTCAGGGGCCTTACACCGGGGAGCTGTTTTTT. It codes for CASSLRQGPYTGELFF.

The rearrangement links TRBV10-3 to TRBJ2-1, with D maybe TRBD2 (7 bases). Trimming left V 7 bases short and J 2 bases short, with 9 bases between. This CDR3 is 13 amino acids long. Per germline, CDR1 ENHRY and CDR2 SYGVKD. The CDR3 nucleotides read TGTGCCATCAAAGGGGGGGCCTACAATGAGCAGTTCTTC. It specifies CAIKGGAYNEQFF.

The chain employs TRBV27 and TRBJ1-5; tentative D call: TRBD1 (6 bases). This CDR3 spans 14 amino acids. Germline loops: CDR1 MNHEY, CDR2 SMNVEV (reference sequence). The V end was cut by 6 bases, the J end by 3 bases, with 12 bases between. The CDR3 loop is CASSLTGPNQPQHF. The CDR3 nucleotides read TGTGCCAGCAGCCTGACAGGACCCAATCAGCCCCAGCATTTT.

The J gene is TRBJ1-2, the V gene TRBV18; D is undetermined. Trimming cost V 1 base and J 0 bases, with 15 bases left between them. CDR3 length equals 17 residues. The germline gives CDR1 KGHSH, CDR2 LQKENI. CDR3 loop: CASSPLHDVGANYGYTF. The CDR3 coding sequence is TGTGCCAGCTCACCACTCCATGACGTCGGGGCTAACTATGGCTACACCTTC. The whole variable domain, filled in from reference TRBV18 and TRBJ1-2, reads NAGVMQNPRHLVRRRGQEARLRCSPMKGHSHVYWYRQLPEEGLKFMVYLQKENIIDESGMPKERFSAEFPKEGPSILRIQQVVRGDSAAYFCASSPLHDVGANYGYTFGSGTRLTVV.

The chain uses TRBV2 and TRBJ1-6; D is perhaps TRBD1 (6 bases). The CDR3 runs to 15 residues. The V end was cut by 4 bases, the J end by 7 bases, with 14 bases between. Germline-derived CDR1 and CDR2 are SNHLY and FYNNEI. The DNA for the CDR3 is TGTGCCAGCAGTGCCAGACAGGACGGCAATTCACCCCTCCACTTT. Amino acids: CASSARQDGNSPLHF.

This chain connects TRBV5-6 to TRBJ1-5; D is uncertain. The CDR3 length is 16 residues. V was shortened by 2 bases and J by 5 bases, with 17 bases between the two germline ends. Germline assignment: CDR1 SGHDT and CDR2 YYEEEE. The CDR3 nucleotides are TGTGCCAGCAGCTTCTATGTGATGCGTGGGCATCAGCCCCAGCATTTT. Its protein product is CASSFYVMRGHQPQHF.

This clone was observed once. The V gene is TRBV6-5, the J gene TRBJ2-1; 8 bases match TRBD2. Looked up from germline, CDR1 is MNHEY and CDR2 is SVGAGI. There are 15 residues in the CDR3. CDR3 in DNA: TGTGCTGTAAGGGGATCCGGGGGGGCCAGAAATGAGCAGTTCTTC. It is translated as CAVRGSGGARNEQFF.

This chain joins TRBV4-2 and TRBJ2-5, with unresolved D. The CDR3 length is 14 residues. Germline lookup yields CDR1 LGHNA and CDR2 YNFKEQ. The V end lost 3 bases, the J end lost 2 bases, and 10 bases lay between the germline ends. The CDR3 is CASSHPQDQETQYF. CDR3 in DNA: TGTGCCAGCAGCCACCCGCAGGATCAAGAGACCCAGTACTTC.

The chain is built from TRBV5-5 and TRBJ1-6; D possibly corresponds to TRBD1 (5 bases). Germline CDR1 SGHKS, CDR2 YYEKEE (reference sequence). V gave up 3 bases and J gave up 8 bases, with 12 bases separating them. CDR3 length equals 14 residues. CDR3 residues: CASSSRWGDSPLHF. The DNA of the CDR3 is TGTGCCAGCAGCTCCAGGTGGGGGGATTCACCCCTCCACTTT.

Written as DNA, the CDR3 is TGCGCCAGCAGCTTGACGAACAGGGCAGGCTACACCTTC. It specifies CASSLTNRAGYTF. The gene calls are TRBV5-1 and TRBJ1-2; D perhaps matches TRBD1 (6 bases). Germline V gives CDR1 SGHRS, CDR2 YFSETQ. This CDR3 has 13 amino acids. V was clipped by 1 base and J by 8 bases, with 12 bases between them.

The J gene is TRBJ2-3, the V gene TRBV30, with TRBD2 identical over 13 bases. This CDR3 is 16 amino acids long. V gave up 5 bases and J gave up 2 bases; unmatched junction bases: 7. The V gene's germline CDR1 is GTSNPN and CDR2 SVGIG (reference sequence). CDR3 sequence (DNA): TGTGCCTGGCAGGGACTAGCGGGGTCCCTCACAGATACGCAGTATTTT. As protein: CAWQGLAGSLTDTQYF.

This chain links TRBV7-2 with TRBJ2-7; 8 nucleotides align to TRBD1. CDR1 is SGHTA and CDR2 is FQGNSA in the germline V gene. The CDR3 is made up of 16 amino acids. The J segment lost 0 bases and the V segment lost 4 bases, leaving 8 bases of the junction unmatched. CDR3 sequence: CASSSMDRVVSYEQYF. The CDR3 region has the DNA TGTGCCAGCAGCTCAATGGACAGGGTGGTCTCCTACGAGCAGTACTTC.

The J gene is TRBJ1-2, the V gene TRBV5-8, with 7 bases aligning to TRBD1. The CDR3 spans 13 residues. J lost 8 bases, V lost 2 bases, and 6 bases had no gene match. Germline loops: CDR1 SGHTS, CDR2 YDEGEE. The CDR3 nucleotides are TGTGCCAGCAGCTTAGGACAGGTCCTCGGCTACACCTTC. Translation: CASSLGQVLGYTF.